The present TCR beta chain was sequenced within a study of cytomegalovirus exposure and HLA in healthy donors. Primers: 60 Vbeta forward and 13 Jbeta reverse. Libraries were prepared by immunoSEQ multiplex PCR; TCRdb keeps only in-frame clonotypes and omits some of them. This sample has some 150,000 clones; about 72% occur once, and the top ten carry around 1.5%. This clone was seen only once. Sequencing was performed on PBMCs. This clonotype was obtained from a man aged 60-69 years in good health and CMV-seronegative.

For the CDR3, the DNA is TGTGCCACCAGTGCCGGTTTCACAGGCGAGCAGTACTTC. Translation gives CATSAGFTGEQYF. The V and J genes are TRBV15 and TRBJ2-7, with D possibly matching TRBD1 (5 bases). The length of the CDR3 is 13 residues. CDR1 and CDR2 (germline): LNHNV, YYDKDF (reference sequence). The V and J ends lost 6 bases and 6 bases respectively, with 15 bases between them.